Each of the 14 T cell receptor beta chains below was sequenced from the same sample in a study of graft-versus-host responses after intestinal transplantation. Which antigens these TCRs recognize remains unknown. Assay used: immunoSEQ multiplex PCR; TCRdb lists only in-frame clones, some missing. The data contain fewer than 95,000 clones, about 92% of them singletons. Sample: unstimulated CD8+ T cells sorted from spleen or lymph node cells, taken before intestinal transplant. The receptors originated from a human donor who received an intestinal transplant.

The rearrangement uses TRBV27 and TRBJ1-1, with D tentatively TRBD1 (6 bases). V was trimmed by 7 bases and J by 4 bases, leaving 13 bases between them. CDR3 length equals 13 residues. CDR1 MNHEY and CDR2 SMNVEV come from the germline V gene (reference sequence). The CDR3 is CASMGGHGTEAFF. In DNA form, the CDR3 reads TGTGCCAGCATGGGGGGGCATGGCACTGAAGCTTTCTTT.

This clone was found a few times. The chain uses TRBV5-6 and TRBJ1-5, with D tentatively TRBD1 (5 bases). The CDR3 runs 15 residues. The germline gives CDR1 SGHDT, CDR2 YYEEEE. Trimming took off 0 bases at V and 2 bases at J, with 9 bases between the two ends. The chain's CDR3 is CASSLALQGNQPQHF. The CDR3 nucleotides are TGTGCCAGCAGCTTGGCCTTACAGGGCAATCAGCCCCAGCATTTT.

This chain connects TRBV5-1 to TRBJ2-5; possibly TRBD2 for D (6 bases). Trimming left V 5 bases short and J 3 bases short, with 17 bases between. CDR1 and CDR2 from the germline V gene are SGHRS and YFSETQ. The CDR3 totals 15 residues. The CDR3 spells CASSMARGLEETQYF. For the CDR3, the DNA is TGCGCCAGCAGTATGGCGCGGGGACTCGAAGAGACCCAGTACTTC.

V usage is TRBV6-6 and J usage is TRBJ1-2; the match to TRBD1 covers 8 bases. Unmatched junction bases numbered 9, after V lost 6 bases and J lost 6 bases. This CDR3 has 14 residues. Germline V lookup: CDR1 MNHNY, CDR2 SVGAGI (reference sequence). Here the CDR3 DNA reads TGTGCCAGCAGCCCCCGGACAGGGATCCATGGCTACACCTTC. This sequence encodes CASSPRTGIHGYTF.

This CDR3 reads CASSDQGQASNEKLFF. The CDR3 coding sequence is TGTGCCAGCAGCGACCAAGGACAGGCCAGTAATGAAAAACTGTTTTTT. The chain employs TRBV7-6 and TRBJ1-4; 7 bases are shared with TRBD1. The CDR3 spans 16 residues. Germline loops: CDR1 SGHVS, CDR2 FNYEAQ. Germline trimming cut 5 bases from V and 4 bases from J; bases unmatched to any gene: 10.

DNA for the CDR3: TGTGCCTGGAGTCCGGGACAGGGCGATCAGCCCCAGCATTTT. Translating gives CAWSPGQGDQPQHF. The chain has TRBV30 and TRBJ1-5, with 9 bases aligning to TRBD1. The CDR3 is 14 residues long. Germline CDR1 is GTSNPN and CDR2 is SVGIG (reference sequence). The trim removed 2 bases at V and 5 bases at J, leaving 4 bases unmatched.

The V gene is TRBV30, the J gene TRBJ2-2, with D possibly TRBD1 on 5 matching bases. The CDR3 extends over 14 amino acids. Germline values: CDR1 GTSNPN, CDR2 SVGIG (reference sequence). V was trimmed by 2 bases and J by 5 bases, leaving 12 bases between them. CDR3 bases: TGTGCCTGGAGTCGATTTAGGGGTACCGGGGAGCTGTTTTTT. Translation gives CAWSRFRGTGELFF.

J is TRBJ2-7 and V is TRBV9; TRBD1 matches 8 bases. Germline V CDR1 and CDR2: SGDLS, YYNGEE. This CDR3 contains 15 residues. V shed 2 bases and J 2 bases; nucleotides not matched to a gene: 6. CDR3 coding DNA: TGTGCCAGCAGCGTCTCCCCACAGGGGGCCTACGAGCAGTACTTC. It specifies CASSVSPQGAYEQYF.

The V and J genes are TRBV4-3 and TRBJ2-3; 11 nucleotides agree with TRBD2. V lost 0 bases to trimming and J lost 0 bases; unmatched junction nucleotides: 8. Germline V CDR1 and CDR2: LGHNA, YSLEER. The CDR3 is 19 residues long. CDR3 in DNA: TGCGCCAGCAGCCAAGATGGGGCTAGCGGGGGGATTAGCACAGATACGCAGTATTTT. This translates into CASSQDGASGGISTDTQYF.

In DNA, the CDR3 is TGTGCCAGCAGCTCGCCGGGACAGGAGGCCTCCTACGAGCAGTACTTC. Translation gives CASSSPGQEASYEQYF. J is TRBJ2-7 and V is TRBV7-9; 8 nucleotides line up with TRBD1. The junction had 8 bases not matched to a gene; V was cut back by 4 bases and J by 0 bases. The CDR3 covers 16 residues. Germline V gives CDR1 SEHNR, CDR2 FQNEAQ (reference sequence). The whole variable domain, filled in from reference TRBV7-9 and TRBJ2-7, reads DTGVSQNPRHKITKRGQNVTFRCDPISEHNRLYWYRQTLGQGPEFLTYFQNEAQLEKSRLLSDRFSAERPKGSFSTLEIQRTEQGDSAMYLCASSSPGQEASYEQYFGPGTRLTVT.

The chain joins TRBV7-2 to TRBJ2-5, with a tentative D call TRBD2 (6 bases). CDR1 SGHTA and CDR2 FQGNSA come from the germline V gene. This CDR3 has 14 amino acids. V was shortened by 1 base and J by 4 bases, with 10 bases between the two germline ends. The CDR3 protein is CASSLGGGPETQYF. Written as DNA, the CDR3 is TGTGCCAGCAGCTTAGGTGGAGGGCCAGAGACCCAGTACTTC.

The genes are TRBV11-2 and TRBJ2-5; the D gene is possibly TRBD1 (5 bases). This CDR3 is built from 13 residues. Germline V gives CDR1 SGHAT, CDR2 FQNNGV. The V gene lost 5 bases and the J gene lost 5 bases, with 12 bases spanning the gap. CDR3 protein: CASSGQGLETQYF. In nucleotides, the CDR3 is TGTGCCAGCAGCGGACAAGGGTTGGAGACCCAGTACTTC.

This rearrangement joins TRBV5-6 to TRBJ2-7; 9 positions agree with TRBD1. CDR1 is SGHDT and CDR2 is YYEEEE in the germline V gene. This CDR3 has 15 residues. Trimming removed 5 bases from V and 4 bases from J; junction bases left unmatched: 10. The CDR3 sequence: CASRQADRGPYEQYF. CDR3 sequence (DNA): TGTGCCAGCAGACAGGCGGACAGGGGTCCTTACGAGCAGTACTTC.

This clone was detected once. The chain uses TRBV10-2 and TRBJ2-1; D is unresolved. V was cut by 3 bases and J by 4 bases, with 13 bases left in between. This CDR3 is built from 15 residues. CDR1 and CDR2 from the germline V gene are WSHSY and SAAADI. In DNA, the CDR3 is TGCGCCAGCAGTGACCTCTTGGGCTCGTACAATGAGCAGTTCTTC. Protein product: CASSDLLGSYNEQFF.